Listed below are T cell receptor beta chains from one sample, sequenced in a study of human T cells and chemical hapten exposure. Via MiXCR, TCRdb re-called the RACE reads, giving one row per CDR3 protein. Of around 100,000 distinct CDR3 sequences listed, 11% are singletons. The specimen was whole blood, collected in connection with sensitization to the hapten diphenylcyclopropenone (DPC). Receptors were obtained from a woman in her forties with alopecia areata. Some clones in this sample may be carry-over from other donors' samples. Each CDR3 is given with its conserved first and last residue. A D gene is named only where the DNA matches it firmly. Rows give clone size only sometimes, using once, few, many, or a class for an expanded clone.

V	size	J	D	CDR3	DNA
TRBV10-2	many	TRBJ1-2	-	CASSGRGNGYTF	TGCGCCAGCAGCGGTCGGGGCAATGGCTACACCTTC
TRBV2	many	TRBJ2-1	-	CASSYAEGGQQFF	TGTGCCAGCAGTTACGCCGAGGGGGGCCAGCAGTTCTTC
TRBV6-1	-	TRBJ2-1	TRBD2	CASSVSSLAGRDNEQFF	TGTGCCAGCAGTGTAAGCTCGCTAGCGGGGAGGGACAATGAGCAGTTCTTC
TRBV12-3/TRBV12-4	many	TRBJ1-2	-	CASTPVGVPNYGYTF	TGTGCCAGCACCCCTGTTGGTGTCCCTAACTATGGCTACACCTTC
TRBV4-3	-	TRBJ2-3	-	CASSQEAQVYGDTQYF	TGCGCCAGCAGCCAAGAGGCACAGGTCTACGGGGATACGCAGTATTTT
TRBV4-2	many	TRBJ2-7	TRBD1	CASSQGGQGIGEQYF	TGTGCCAGCAGCCAGGGGGGACAGGGCATCGGCGAGCAGTACTTC
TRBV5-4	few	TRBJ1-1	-	CASSLATGVMNTEAFF	TGTGCCAGCAGCTTAGCAACAGGCGTCATGAACACTGAAGCTTTCTTT
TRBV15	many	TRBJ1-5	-	CATSRDRGENQPQHF	TGTGCCACCAGCAGAGATCGAGGGGAGAATCAGCCCCAGCATTTT
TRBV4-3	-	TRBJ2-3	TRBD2	CASSPTGGGGSTDTQYF	TGCGCCAGCAGCCCCACTGGAGGCGGGGGAAGCACAGATACGCAGTATTTT
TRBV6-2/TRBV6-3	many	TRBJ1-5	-	CASIRGGNQPQHF	TGTGCCAGCATCCGGGGGGGCAATCAGCCCCAGCATTTT
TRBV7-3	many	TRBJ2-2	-	CASSLTPDTGELFF	TGTGCCAGCAGCTTAACTCCGGACACCGGGGAGCTGTTTTTT
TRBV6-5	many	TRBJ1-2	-	CASSWGEGDGYTF	TGTGCCAGCAGTTGGGGAGAGGGAGATGGCTACACCTTC
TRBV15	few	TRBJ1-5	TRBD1	CATSPDRGPWPQHF	TGTGCCACCAGCCCGGACAGGGGCCCCTGGCCCCAGCATTTT
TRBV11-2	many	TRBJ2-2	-	CASSLVAGSPTGELFF	TGTGCCAGCAGCTTAGTCGCCGGGAGCCCCACCGGGGAGCTGTTTTTT
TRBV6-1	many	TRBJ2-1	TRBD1	CASKAGDRGSNEQFF	TGTGCCAGCAAAGCAGGGGACAGGGGGTCCAATGAGCAGTTCTTC
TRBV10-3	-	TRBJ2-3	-	CAISLDGSGTDTQYF	TGTGCCATCAGTTTGGACGGCAGCGGCACAGATACGCAGTATTTT
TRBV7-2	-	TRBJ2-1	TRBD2	CASSARNLAGINEQFF	TGTGCCAGCAGCGCCCGCAATCTAGCGGGTATCAATGAGCAGTTCTTC
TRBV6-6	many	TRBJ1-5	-	CASGRAESQPQHF	TGTGCCAGCGGACGGGCTGAGAGTCAGCCCCAGCATTTT
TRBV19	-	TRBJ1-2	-	CASRRGRRYTF	TGTGCCAGTAGACGGGGACGCCGCTACACCTTC
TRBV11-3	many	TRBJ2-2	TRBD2	CASRSGGVAGELFF	TGTGCCAGCCGGAGCGGGGGAGTCGCCGGGGAGCTGTTTTTT
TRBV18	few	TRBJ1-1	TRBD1	CASSQQEQGEAFF	TGTGCCAGCTCACAACAAGAACAGGGGGAGGCTTTCTTT
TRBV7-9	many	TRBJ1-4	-	CASSSRDTRGEKLFF	TGTGCCAGCAGCTCCCGGGACACCCGAGGGGAAAAACTGTTTTTT
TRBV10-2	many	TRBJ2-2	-	CASRATGELFF	TGCGCCAGCAGGGCCACCGGGGAGCTGTTTTTT
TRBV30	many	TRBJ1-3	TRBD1	CAWSRGTPNGNTIYF	TGTGCCTGGAGCAGGGGGACGCCGAACGGAAACACCATATATTTT
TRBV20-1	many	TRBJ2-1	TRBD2	CSALTSGRADEQFF	TGCAGTGCCCTGACTAGCGGGAGGGCCGATGAGCAGTTCTTC
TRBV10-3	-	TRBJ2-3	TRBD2	CAIMGGSGSVTDTQYF	TGTGCCATCATGGGGGGTAGCGGGAGCGTCACAGATACGCAGTATTTT
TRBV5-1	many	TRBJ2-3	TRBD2	CASSLGLAGATTDTQYF	TGCGCCAGCAGCTTGGGACTAGCGGGAGCCACCACAGATACGCAGTATTTT
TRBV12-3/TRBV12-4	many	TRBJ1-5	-	CASSLRLDNQPQHF	TGTGCCAGCAGTTTACGTCTGGACAATCAGCCCCAGCATTTT
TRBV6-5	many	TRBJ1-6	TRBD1	CASCRDRGISPLHF	TGTGCCAGTTGCCGGGACAGGGGAATTTCACCCCTCCACTTT
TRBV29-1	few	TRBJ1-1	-	CSVEPLGLRGGLNTEAFF	TGCAGCGTTGAACCTCTGGGATTGCGAGGGGGGCTGAACACTGAAGCTTTCTTT
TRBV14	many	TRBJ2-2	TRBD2	CASSQVTSARTGELFF	TGTGCCAGCAGCCAGGTTACTAGCGCCCGGACCGGGGAGCTGTTTTTT
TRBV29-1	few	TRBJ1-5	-	CSVEVGGGANQPQHF	TGCAGCGTTGAAGTAGGGGGGGGAGCCAATCAGCCCCAGCATTTT
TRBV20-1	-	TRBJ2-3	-	CSATTPAGASTDTQYF	TGCAGTGCGACCACTCCGGCAGGAGCTAGCACAGATACGCAGTATTTT
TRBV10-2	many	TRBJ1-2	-	CASSAQSYGYTF	TGCGCCAGCAGTGCACAGAGCTATGGCTACACCTTC
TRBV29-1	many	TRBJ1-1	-	CSVVRAQPTEAFF	TGCAGCGTTGTTCGGGCCCAACCCACTGAAGCTTTCTTT
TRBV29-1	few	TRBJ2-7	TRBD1	CSADRGHEQYF	TGCAGCGCCGACAGGGGCCACGAGCAGTACTTC
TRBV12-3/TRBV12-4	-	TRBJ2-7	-	CASSPPVSYEQYF	TGTGCCAGCAGCCCCCCGGTTTCCTACGAGCAGTACTTC
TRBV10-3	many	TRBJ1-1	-	CAISSRDGEAFF	TGTGCCATCAGTTCCCGGGACGGTGAAGCTTTCTTT
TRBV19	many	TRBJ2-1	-	CASSIGQGWDEQFF	TGTGCCAGTAGTATCGGTCAGGGTTGGGATGAGCAGTTCTTC
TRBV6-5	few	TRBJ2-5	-	CASSYSKAGAETQYF	TGTGCCAGCAGTTACTCGAAGGCAGGGGCAGAGACCCAGTACTTC
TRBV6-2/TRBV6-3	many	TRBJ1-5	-	CASSYSPGSNQPQHF	TGTGCCAGCAGTTACTCTCCCGGGAGCAATCAGCCCCAGCATTTT
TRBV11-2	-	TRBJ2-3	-	CASSFSRTDTQYF	TGTGCCAGCAGCTTTTCACGGACAGATACGCAGTATTTT
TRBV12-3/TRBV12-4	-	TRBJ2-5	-	CATLSSGRRGTQYF	TGTGCCACCCTTTCGAGCGGGCGCCGCGGGACCCAGTACTTC
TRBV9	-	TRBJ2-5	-	CASSVGVGGGETQYF	TGTGCCAGCAGCGTAGGAGTGGGAGGGGGAGAGACCCAGTACTTC
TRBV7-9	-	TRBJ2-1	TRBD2	CASSARLAGGVNEQFF	TGTGCCAGCAGCGCACGACTAGCGGGGGGCGTTAATGAGCAGTTCTTC
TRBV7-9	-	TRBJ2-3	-	CASSTPRGHPDTQYF	TGTGCCAGCAGCACCCCTCGGGGCCATCCAGATACGCAGTATTTT
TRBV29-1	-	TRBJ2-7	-	CSVERGDNNEQYF	TGCAGCGTTGAAAGGGGGGACAACAACGAGCAGTACTTC